Below, 21 T cell receptor beta chains from the same sample are listed, as sequenced in a study of blood T cell repertoires in COVID-19. Sequencing used immunoSEQ multiplex PCR; TCRdb keeps in-frame clones, though not all of them. The sample holds about 100,000 clones, roughly 80% seen once. Sequencing was carried out using peripheral blood. The receptors shown here come from a woman between 70 and 85 years old with acute or convalescent COVID-19.

The CDR3 protein is CASSFGTDSYEQYV. CDR3 nucleotide sequence: TGTGCCAGCAGTTTCGGGACAGACTCCTACGAGCAGTACGTC. The chain recombines TRBV2 with TRBJ2-7, with 7 bases matching TRBD1. From germline, CDR1 is SNHLY and CDR2 FYNNEI. J was trimmed by 0 bases and V by 5 bases; bases with no gene match: 4. The CDR3 is 14 amino acids.

V gene TRBV25-1 combines with J gene TRBJ1-2; TRBD1 aligns across 11 bases. V was clipped by 3 bases and J by 9 bases; unmatched bases: 9. The germline gives CDR1 MGHDK, CDR2 SYGVNS. CDR3 length equals 15 residues. CDR3 nucleotides: TGTGCCAGCAGTGATACCGGGGACAGGGGGTTAAGCTACACCTTC. Residues: CASSDTGDRGLSYTF.

This chain uses TRBV19 with TRBJ1-2, with 8 bases aligning to TRBD1. V trimming: 6 bases; J trimming: 7 bases; junction bases outside the gene matches: 10. The CDR3 loop spans 14 amino acids. Germline V gene data show CDR1 as LNHDA and CDR2 as SQIVND (reference sequence). The DNA for the CDR3 is TGTGCCAGTAGCCGGACAGGGCTGCGTGTTGGCTACACCTTC. Protein sequence: CASSRTGLRVGYTF. Variable domain in full (rest from reference TRBV19 and TRBJ1-2): DGGITQSPKYLFRKEGQNVTLSCEQNLNHDAMYWYRQDPGQGLRLIYYSQIVNDFQKGDIAEGYSVSREKKESFPLTVTSAQKNPTAFYLCASSRTGLRVGYTFGSGTRLTVV.

This rearrangement joins TRBV29-1 to TRBJ1-2, with D tentatively TRBD1 (6 bases). Germline V CDR1 and CDR2: SQVTM, ANQGSEA. Trimming shortened V by 7 bases and J by 4 bases, and 19 bases separated the two germline ends. The CDR3 sequence is 14 residues long. The CDR3 sequence is CSASGHSSTYGYTF. The CDR3 DNA follows: TGCAGCGCATCGGGACACTCTTCAACCTATGGCTACACCTTC.

In this sample, this clone turned up once. The V call is TRBV3-1 (or the pseudogene TRBV3-2), the J call TRBJ1-4, with D tentatively TRBD1 (5 bases). Trimming cost V 2 bases and J 3 bases, with 7 bases left between them. Germline CDR1 LGHDT, CDR2 YNNKEL (reference sequence). CDR3 length: 14 amino acids. The CDR3 reads CASSQSGPNEKLFF. DNA of the CDR3: TGTGCCAGCAGCCAATCAGGGCCTAATGAAAAACTGTTTTTT.

The CDR3 DNA reads as TGCGCCAGCAGCCTGGAAATGAGGACAGCGAACACCGGGGAGCTGTTTTTT. This gives the protein CASSLEMRTANTGELFF. The V and J genes are TRBV5-1 and TRBJ2-2, with D perhaps matching TRBD1 (6 bases). CDR1 is SGHRS, CDR2 YFSETQ, per germline. V was clipped by 4 bases and J by 0 bases, with 16 bases between them. The CDR3 contains 17 residues.

This clone is a singleton in its sample. The gene calls are TRBV19 and TRBJ2-4; 12 bases fit TRBD2. The V gene end was trimmed by 7 bases and the J gene end by 9 bases; junction bases not matched to a gene: 4. This CDR3 is built from 13 residues. Germline V CDR1 and CDR2: LNHDA, SQIVND (reference sequence). CDR3 sequence reads: CASTGLAGRIQYF. CDR3 nucleotides: TGTGCCAGTACGGGACTAGCGGGCCGCATTCAGTACTTC. The variable domain in full, with the rest retrieved from reference TRBV19 and TRBJ2-4, is DGGITQSPKYLFRKEGQNVTLSCEQNLNHDAMYWYRQDPGQGLRLIYYSQIVNDFQKGDIAEGYSVSREKKESFPLTVTSAQKNPTAFYLCASTGLAGRIQYFGAGTRLSVL.

The CDR3 region has the DNA TGTGCCAGCAGCCCCTCAGGGTCGAACTATGGCTACACCTTC. Translating gives CASSPSGSNYGYTF. The chain uses TRBV11-2 and TRBJ1-2; a weak D match, TRBD1 (5 bases). Trimming removed 5 bases from V and 2 bases from J, with 12 bases in between. The CDR3 spans 14 residues. Germline V lookup: CDR1 SGHAT, CDR2 FQNNGV. Using reference TRBV11-2 and TRBJ1-2 for the parts outside the CDR3, the full variable domain is EAGVAQSPRYKIIEKRQSVAFWCNPISGHATLYWYQQILGQGPKLLIQFQNNGVVDDSQLPKDRFSAERLKGVDSTLKIQPAKLEDSAVYLCASSPSGSNYGYTFGSGTRLTVV.

The chain employs TRBV19 and TRBJ1-6, with 10 bases fitting TRBD1. V trimming: 6 bases; J trimming: 9 bases; junction bases outside the gene matches: 14. From germline, CDR1 is LNHDA and CDR2 SQIVND (reference sequence). The CDR3 consists of 17 residues. The CDR3 DNA reads TGTGCCAGTAGCTTTACGACCGGGACAGGGGTGGTTTCACCCCTCCACTTT. This encodes CASSFTTGTGVVSPLHF.

The rearrangement links TRBV5-1 to TRBJ2-4, with 8 nucleotides matching TRBD2. Germline values: CDR1 SGHRS, CDR2 YFSETQ. Unmatched junction bases numbered 13, after V lost 2 bases and J lost 9 bases. This CDR3 comprises 16 residues. CDR3 loop: CASSFNPRGGPGIQYF. In nucleotides, the CDR3 is TGCGCCAGCAGCTTTAACCCCCGGGGGGGCCCCGGCATTCAGTACTTC.

This chain joins TRBV2 and TRBJ1-2; D perhaps matches TRBD1 (6 bases). The germline CDR1 and CDR2 sequences are SNHLY and FYNNEI. This CDR3 spans 13 amino acids. V was pared by 5 bases and J by 8 bases, with 15 bases between. CDR3 DNA: TGTGCCAGCAGTACGCAACAGGGAGGGGGCTACACCTTC. Its protein is CASSTQQGGGYTF.

This chain uses TRBV7-2 with TRBJ2-2, with D tentatively TRBD1 (6 bases). The CDR3 consists of 15 residues. Germline V lookup: CDR1 SGHTA, CDR2 FQGNSA. Trimming removed 5 bases at V and 3 bases at J, with 13 bases between. The CDR3 protein is CASSQVGGDTGELFF. DNA for the CDR3: TGTGCCAGCAGCCAAGTTGGGGGCGACACCGGGGAGCTGTTTTTT.

This clone was observed a handful of times. J is TRBJ2-1 and V is TRBV7-9; 9 positions match TRBD2. The V and J ends lost 8 bases and 9 bases, in that order; junction bases with no gene match: 14. The length of the CDR3 is 15 residues. Germline-derived CDR1 and CDR2 are SEHNR and FQNEAQ (reference sequence). The CDR3 DNA follows: TGTGCCAGCCGTTGGGTCGGCGGGGGGGTTGGTGAGCAGTTCTTC. Its translation is CASRWVGGGVGEQFF.

This rearrangement joins TRBV7-2 to TRBJ2-5; the D gene is possibly TRBD2 (7 bases). The germline V gene encodes CDR1 SGHTA and CDR2 FQGNSA. Trimming stripped 6 bases from V and 5 bases from J, with 16 bases between. This CDR3 comprises 14 residues. CDR3 sequence (DNA): TGTGCCAGCAGTCAAATGGGGGGGCTGGAGACCCAGTACTTC. It codes for CASSQMGGLETQYF.

V gene TRBV27 combines with J gene TRBJ1-1; 8 nucleotides agree with TRBD1. V trimming: 10 bases; J trimming: 5 bases; junction bases outside the gene matches: 9. The CDR3 length is 13 residues. Germline V gene lookup returns CDR1 MNHEY and CDR2 SMNVEV (reference sequence). CDR3 nucleotides: TGTGCCACAAGAACAGGGGGTAGAACTGAAGCTTTCTTT. It yields the protein CATRTGGRTEAFF.

J is TRBJ2-6 and V is TRBV4-2, with TRBD1 matching over 7 bases. Germline V lookup: CDR1 LGHNA, CDR2 YNFKEQ. J was trimmed by 1 base and V by 1 base; bases with no gene match: 16. The length of the CDR3 is 21 residues. In DNA, the CDR3 is TGTGCCAGCAGCCAAGGGGGACCCACGGGACAGAGGATTTCTGGGGCCAACGTCCTGACTTTC. Encoded protein: CASSQGGPTGQRISGANVLTF.

The V call is TRBV19, the J call TRBJ2-3; 13 bases agree with TRBD2. Germline-derived CDR1 and CDR2 are LNHDA and SQIVND (reference sequence). V was clipped by 6 bases and J by 3 bases; unmatched bases: 6. This CDR3 is 16 amino acids long. DNA of the CDR3: TGTGCCAGTAGACCGGGACTAGCGGGGAGAACAGATACGCAGTATTTT. This translates into CASRPGLAGRTDTQYF.

The chain recombines TRBV19 with TRBJ1-3, with D maybe TRBD1 (6 bases). CDR3 length: 15 residues. Trimming shortened V by 3 bases and J by 0 bases, and 9 bases separated the two germline ends. CDR1 and CDR2 (germline): LNHDA, SQIVND (reference sequence). The DNA of the CDR3 is TGTGCCAGTAGTATTGGACAGATCTCTGGAAACACCATATATTTT. Translating it yields CASSIGQISGNTIYF.

CDR3 in amino acids: CASGIDRFEQYF. Here the CDR3 DNA reads TGTGCTAGTGGTATAGACAGGTTTGAGCAGTACTTC. This chain links TRBV12-5 with TRBJ2-7, with D possibly being TRBD1 (6 bases). Trimming left V 5 bases short and J 7 bases short, with 12 bases between. This CDR3 has 12 amino acids. In germline, CDR1 is LGHNT, CDR2 FRNRAP.

The J gene is TRBJ2-7, the V gene TRBV3-1 (or the pseudogene TRBV3-2); D is unclear. The CDR3 has 12 residues. The germline gives CDR1 LGHDT, CDR2 YNNKEL (reference sequence). The germline V and J ends were trimmed by 5 bases and 3 bases, with 8 bases remaining between them. The CDR3 DNA follows: TGTGCCAGCAGCTCCACAAACTACGAGCAGTACTTC. Translating gives CASSSTNYEQYF.

This clone has only a few counts. This sequence joins TRBV6-5 and TRBJ2-1; 9 nucleotides line up with TRBD1. The length of the CDR3 is 15 residues. The V segment lost 0 bases and the J segment 7 bases; nucleotides outside the gene matches: 4. The V gene's germline CDR1 is MNHEY and CDR2 SVGAGI. CDR3 nucleotide sequence: TGTGCCAGCAGTTACTCCTTGACAGGGGGGAATGAGCAGTTCTTC. It yields the protein CASSYSLTGGNEQFF.